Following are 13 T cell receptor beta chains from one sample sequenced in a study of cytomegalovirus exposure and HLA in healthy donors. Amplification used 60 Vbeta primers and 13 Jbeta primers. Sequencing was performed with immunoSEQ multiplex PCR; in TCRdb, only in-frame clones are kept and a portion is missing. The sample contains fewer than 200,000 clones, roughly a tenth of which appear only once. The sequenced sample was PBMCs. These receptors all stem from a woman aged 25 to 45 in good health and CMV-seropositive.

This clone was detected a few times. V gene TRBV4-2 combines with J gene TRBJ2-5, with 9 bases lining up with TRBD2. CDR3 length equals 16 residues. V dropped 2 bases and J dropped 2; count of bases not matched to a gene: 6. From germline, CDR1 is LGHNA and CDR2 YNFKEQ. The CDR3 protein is CASSQRLAEWQETQYF. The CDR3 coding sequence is TGTGCCAGCAGCCAAAGACTAGCGGAGTGGCAAGAGACCCAGTACTTC.

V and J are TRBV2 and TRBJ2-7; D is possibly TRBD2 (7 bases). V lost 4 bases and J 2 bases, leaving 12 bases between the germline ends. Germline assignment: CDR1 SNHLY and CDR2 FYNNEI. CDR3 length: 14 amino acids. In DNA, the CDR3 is TGTGCCAGCAGTGCGTGGGGGGGGCCCTACGAGCAGTACTTC. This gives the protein CASSAWGGPYEQYF.

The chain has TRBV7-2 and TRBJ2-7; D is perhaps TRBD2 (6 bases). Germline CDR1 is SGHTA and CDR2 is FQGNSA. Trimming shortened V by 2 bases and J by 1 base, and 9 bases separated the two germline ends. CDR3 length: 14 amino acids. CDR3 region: CASSLSGSSYEQYF. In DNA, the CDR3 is TGTGCCAGCAGCTTAAGCGGGTCTTCCTACGAGCAGTACTTC.

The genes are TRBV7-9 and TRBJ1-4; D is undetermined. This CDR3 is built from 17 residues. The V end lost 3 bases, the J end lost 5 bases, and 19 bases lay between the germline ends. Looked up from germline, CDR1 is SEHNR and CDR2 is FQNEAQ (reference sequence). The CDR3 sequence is CASSFAKFEEWNEKLFF. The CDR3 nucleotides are TGTGCCAGCAGCTTTGCTAAATTTGAGGAATGGAATGAAAAACTGTTTTTT. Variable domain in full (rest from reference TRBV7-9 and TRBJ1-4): DTGVSQNPRHKITKRGQNVTFRCDPISEHNRLYWYRQTLGQGPEFLTYFQNEAQLEKSRLLSDRFSAERPKGSFSTLEIQRTEQGDSAMYLCASSFAKFEEWNEKLFFGSGTQLSVL.

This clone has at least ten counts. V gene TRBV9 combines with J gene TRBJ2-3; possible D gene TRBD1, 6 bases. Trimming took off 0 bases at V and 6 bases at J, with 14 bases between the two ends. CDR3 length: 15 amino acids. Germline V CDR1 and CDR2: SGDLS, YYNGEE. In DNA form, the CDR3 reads TGTGCCAGCAGCGTAGCGGGACATATTATTGATACGCAGTATTTT. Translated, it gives CASSVAGHIIDTQYF.

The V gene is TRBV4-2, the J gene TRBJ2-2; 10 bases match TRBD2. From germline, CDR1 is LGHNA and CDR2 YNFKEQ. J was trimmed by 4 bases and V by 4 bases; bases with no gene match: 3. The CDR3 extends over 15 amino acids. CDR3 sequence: CASSPVAGGTGELFF. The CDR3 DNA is TGTGCCAGCAGCCCCGTAGCGGGAGGCACCGGGGAGCTGTTTTTT.

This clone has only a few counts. CDR3 residues: CASSLTESNEKLFF. CDR3 sequence (DNA): TGCGCCAGCAGCCTGACAGAGTCGAATGAAAAACTGTTTTTT. J is TRBJ1-4 and V is TRBV10-1; possible D gene TRBD1, 5 bases. The CDR3 spans 14 residues. V was clipped by 6 bases and J by 5 bases, with 13 bases between them. Germline CDR1 is WNHNN and CDR2 is SYGVQD (reference sequence).

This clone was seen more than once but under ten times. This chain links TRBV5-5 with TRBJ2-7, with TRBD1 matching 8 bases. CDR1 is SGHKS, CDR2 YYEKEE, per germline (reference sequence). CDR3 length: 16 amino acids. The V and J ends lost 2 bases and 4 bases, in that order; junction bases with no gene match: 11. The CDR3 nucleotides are TGTGCCAGCAGCTTTCCTGCCGGGACAGGAGATTACGAGCAGTACTTC. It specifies CASSFPAGTGDYEQYF.

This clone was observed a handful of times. The CDR3 loop is CASSRTRGTEAFF. In DNA form, the CDR3 reads TGTGCCAGCAGCCGAACGAGGGGGACTGAAGCTTTCTTT. The chain combines TRBV7-9 with TRBJ1-1, with D perhaps TRBD1 (6 bases). CDR1 SEHNR and CDR2 FQNEAQ come from the germline V gene (reference sequence). V lost 5 bases and J lost 5, with 12 bases in between. The CDR3 totals 13 residues.

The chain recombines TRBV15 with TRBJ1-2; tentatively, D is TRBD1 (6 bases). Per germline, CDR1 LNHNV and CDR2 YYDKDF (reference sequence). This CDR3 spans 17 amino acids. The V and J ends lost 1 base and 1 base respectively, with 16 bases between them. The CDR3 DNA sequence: TGTGCCACCAGCAGAGGGAGGTGGACAGCTAATAACTATGGCTACACCTTC. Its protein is CATSRGRWTANNYGYTF.

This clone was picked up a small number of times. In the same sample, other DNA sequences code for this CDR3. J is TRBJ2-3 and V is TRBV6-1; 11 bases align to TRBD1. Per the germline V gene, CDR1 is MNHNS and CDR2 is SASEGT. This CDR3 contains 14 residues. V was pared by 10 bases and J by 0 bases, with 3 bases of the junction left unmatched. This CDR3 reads CATRTGGSTDTQYF. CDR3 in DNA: TGTGCCACCAGGACAGGGGGCAGCACAGATACGCAGTATTTT.

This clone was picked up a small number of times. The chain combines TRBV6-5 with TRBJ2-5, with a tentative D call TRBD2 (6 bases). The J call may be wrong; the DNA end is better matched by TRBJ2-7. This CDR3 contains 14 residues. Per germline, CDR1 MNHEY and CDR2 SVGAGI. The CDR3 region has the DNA TGTGCCAGCAAATCTCCGGGACTTTACTACGAGCAGTACTTC. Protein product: CASKSPGLYYEQYF.

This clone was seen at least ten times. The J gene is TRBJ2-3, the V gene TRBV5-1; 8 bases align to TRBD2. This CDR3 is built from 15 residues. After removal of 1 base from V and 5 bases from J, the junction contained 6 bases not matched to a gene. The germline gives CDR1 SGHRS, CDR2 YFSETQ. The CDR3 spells CASSLRLAGIDTQYF. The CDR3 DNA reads TGCGCCAGCAGCTTGAGGCTAGCGGGCATAGATACGCAGTATTTT.